This T cell receptor beta chain appears in the sequencing data of a study of cytomegalovirus exposure and HLA in healthy donors. Only one count was recorded for this clone. The germline V gene has CDR1 SGHAT and CDR2 FQNNGV. V shed 1 base and J shed 0 bases, with 7 bases lying between them. The CDR3 sequence is 16 residues long. Primers: 60 Vbeta forward and 13 Jbeta reverse. The protocol was immunoSEQ multiplex PCR, while the TCRdb copy is restricted to in-frame clones and leaves out a portion. Of around 160,000 clones detected, around 78% appear once; the ten largest clones hold approximately 1%. Material: PBMCs. V usage is TRBV11-2 and J usage is TRBJ2-6; possible D gene TRBD2, 6 bases. The clonotype was recovered from a woman aged 40 to 50 in good health and CMV-seronegative. CDR3 loop: CASSLGGDSGANVLTF. Here the CDR3 DNA reads TGTGCCAGCAGCTTAGGGGGGGACTCTGGGGCCAACGTCCTGACTTTC.